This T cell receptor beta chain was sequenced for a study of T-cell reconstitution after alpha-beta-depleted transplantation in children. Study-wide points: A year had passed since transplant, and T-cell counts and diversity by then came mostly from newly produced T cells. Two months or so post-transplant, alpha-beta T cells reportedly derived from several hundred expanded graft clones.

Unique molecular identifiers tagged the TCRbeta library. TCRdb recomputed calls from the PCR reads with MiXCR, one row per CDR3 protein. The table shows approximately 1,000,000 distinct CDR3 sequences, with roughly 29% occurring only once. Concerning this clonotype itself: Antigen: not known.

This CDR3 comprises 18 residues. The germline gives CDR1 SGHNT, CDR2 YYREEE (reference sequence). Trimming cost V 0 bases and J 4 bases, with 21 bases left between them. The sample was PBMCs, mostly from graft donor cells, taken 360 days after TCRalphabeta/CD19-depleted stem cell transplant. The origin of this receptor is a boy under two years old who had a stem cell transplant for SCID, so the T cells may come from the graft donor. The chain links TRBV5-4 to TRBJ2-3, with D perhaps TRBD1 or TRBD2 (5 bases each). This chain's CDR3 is CASSLGVGSGMGPDTQYF. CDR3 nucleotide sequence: TGTGCCAGCAGCTTGGGAGTGGGCTCAGGGATGGGACCAGATACGCAGTATTTT.